Reported below is one TCR beta chain. Authors' data handling: Reference gene primer amplification gave nucleated cell count estimates. Only in-frame clones appear in the TCRdb table, and some are missing; sequencing was by immunoSEQ multiplex PCR. The D gene and trimming were derived from the DNA, and the V and J assignments and clone size from that table. The table lists about 46,000 clones, around 90% of them singletons. The sample is drawn from a study of blood T cell repertoires in COVID-19. The CDR3 extends over 12 amino acids. Germline V gene data show CDR1 as MDHEN and CDR2 as SYDVKM. The junction had 7 bases not matched to a gene; V was cut back by 2 bases and J by 13 bases.

The receptor's source is a man aged 45-65 years with acute or convalescent COVID-19. Sequencing used peripheral blood. The gene calls are TRBV28 and TRBJ2-5, with 7 positions matching TRBD2. The CDR3 protein is CASSLSGRAPYF. The CDR3 nucleotides are TGTGCCAGCAGTTTAAGTGGGAGGGCCCCGTACTTC. Full variable domain (outside the CDR3, taken from reference TRBV28 and TRBJ2-5): DVKVTQSSRYLVKRTGEKVFLECVQDMDHENMFWYRQDPGLGLRLIYFSYDVKMKEKGDIPEGYSVSREKKERFSLILESASTNQTSMYLCASSLSGRAPYFGPGTRLLVL.